The rows below give T cell receptor beta chains drawn from one sample of a study of cytomegalovirus exposure and HLA in healthy donors. Assay: immunoSEQ multiplex PCR; the TCRdb copy retains only in-frame clones and omits some. The table has under 150,000 clones, around 79% seen once; the top ten hold 6.7%. The sequencing input was PBMCs. The receptors come from a woman in her forties in good health and CMV-seropositive. The CDR3 runs from the conserved cysteine through the conserved F or W. D genes are given only for firm matches.

>.|14|TRBV7-2|TRBJ2-1
CASSLVRRGDEQFF
TGTGCCAGCAGCTTAGTAAGGCGCGGGGATGAGCAGTTCTTC
>TRBD2|19|TRBV29-1|TRBJ2-3
CSVEDLHSGGAQSTDTQYF
TGCAGCGTTGAAGATCTTCATAGCGGGGGGGCCCAAAGCACAGATACGCAGTATTTT
>.|13|TRBV2|TRBJ1-2
CASSVDTGLGYTF
TGTGCCAGCAGCGTTGATACAGGGCTCGGCTACACCTTC
>.|15|TRBV5-4|TRBJ2-3
CASSLASGYTDTQYF
TGTGCCAGCAGCTTAGCCAGCGGGTACACAGATACGCAGTATTTT
>TRBD1|12|TRBV28|TRBJ2-1
CASSLGTGQQFF
TGTGCCAGCAGTTTAGGGACAGGGCAGCAGTTCTTC
>TRBD1|13|TRBV6-1|TRBJ1-2
CASREGASQGYTF
TGTGCCAGCAGGGAGGGGGCTTCTCAAGGCTACACCTTC
>.|11|TRBV30|TRBJ2-7
CAWSEAYEQYF
TGTGCCTGGAGCGAGGCCTACGAGCAGTACTTC
>TRBD1|13|TRBV7-9|TRBJ1-2
CASSLVGGPGYTF
TGTGCCAGCAGCTTAGTAGGGGGCCCTGGCTACACCTTC
>.|15|TRBV5-1|TRBJ2-3
CASSLAPGSTDTQYF
TGCGCCAGCAGCTTGGCCCCTGGCAGCACAGATACGCAGTATTTT
>.|13|TRBV11-2|TRBJ2-7
CASSELRTYEQYF
TGTGCCAGCAGCGAGTTAAGAACTTACGAGCAGTACTTC
>.|17|TRBV21-1|TRBJ1-2
CASSVTGHLRANYGYTF
TGTGCCAGCAGCGTAACGGGACACTTAAGGGCTAACTATGGCTACACCTTC